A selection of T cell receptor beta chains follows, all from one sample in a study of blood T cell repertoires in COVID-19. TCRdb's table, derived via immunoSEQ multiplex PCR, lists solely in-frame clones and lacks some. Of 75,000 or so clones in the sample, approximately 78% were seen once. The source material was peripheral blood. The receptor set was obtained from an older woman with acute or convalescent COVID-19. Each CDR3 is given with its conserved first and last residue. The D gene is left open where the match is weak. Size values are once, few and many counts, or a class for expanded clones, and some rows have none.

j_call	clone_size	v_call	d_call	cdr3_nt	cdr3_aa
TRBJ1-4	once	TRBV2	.	TGTGCCAGCAGCGTCTTTCCCTCCTCTAATGAAAAACTGTTTTTT	CASSVFPSSNEKLFF
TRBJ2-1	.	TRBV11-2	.	TGTGCCAGCAGCCCCGATGGGCGGGGATCCAATGAGCAGTTCTTC	CASSPDGRGSNEQFF
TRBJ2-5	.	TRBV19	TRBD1	TGTGCCAGTAGTCCCAGGGGGCGGGAGACCCAGTACTTC	CASSPRGRETQYF
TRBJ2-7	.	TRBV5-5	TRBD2	TGTGCCAGCAGCTTGGGGGGTACTCTAGCGGGAGCCGCCTACGAGCAGTACTTC	CASSLGGTLAGAAYEQYF
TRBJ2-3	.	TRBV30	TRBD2	TGTGCCTGGACGGAAGCTAGCGGGACAGATACGCAGTATTTT	CAWTEASGTDTQYF
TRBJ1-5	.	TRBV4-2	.	TGTGCCAGCAGCGGGGGGGTCGGTAGCAATCAGCCCCAGCATTTT	CASSGGVGSNQPQHF
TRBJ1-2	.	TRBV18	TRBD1	TGTGCCAGCTCACCGGGACAGGGCTTTGATGGCTACACCTTC	CASSPGQGFDGYTF
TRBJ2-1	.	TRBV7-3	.	TGTGCCAGCAGCTTGACGCGGGATAAGGCCTACAATGAGCAGTTCTTC	CASSLTRDKAYNEQFF
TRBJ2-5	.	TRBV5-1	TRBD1	TGCGCCAGCAGTGAGAACAGGGGCCAAGAGACCCAGTACTTC	CASSENRGQETQYF
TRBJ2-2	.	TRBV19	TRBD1	TGTGCCAGTAGTGCGGGGACAGGGGTTTCCGGGGAGCTGTTTTTT	CASSAGTGVSGELFF
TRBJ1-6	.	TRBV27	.	TGTGCCAGCAGTTTATCGGCAGGGGTGGGTTCACCCCTCCACTTT	CASSLSAGVGSPLHF
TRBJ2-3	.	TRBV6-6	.	TGTGCCAGCAGTTACAGCGTTGAAACTAGCACAGATACGCAGTATTTT	CASSYSVETSTDTQYF